Below, one T cell receptor (beta chain) is given with its context. Germline V gives CDR1 MGHRA, CDR2 YSYEKL. This CDR3 region has 14 residues. Trimming stripped 0 bases from V and 5 bases from J, with 10 bases between. Repertoires were generated with immunoSEQ multiplex PCR, while TCRdb's copy carries only in-frame clones and drops some. In the table there are hundreds of thousands of clones, about 89% of which are singletons. This sample is part of a study of blood T cell repertoires in COVID-19. The sample consisted of peripheral blood. The sequence was collected from a woman between 45 and 60 years old with COVID-19, enrolled during active disease. The gene calls are TRBV4-1 and TRBJ2-5; D might be TRBD1 (5 bases). CDR3 protein: CASSQDRVSETQYF. In nucleotides, the CDR3 is TGCGCCAGCAGCCAAGACAGGGTGAGTGAGACCCAGTACTTC.